This T cell receptor (beta chain) was sequenced during a study of blood T cell repertoires in COVID-19. At the level of the study: T cells, B-cell-depleted T cells, or PBMCs supplied cDNA or gDNA.

Libraries were prepared by immunoSEQ multiplex PCR; TCRdb keeps only in-frame clonotypes and omits some of them. The sample shows a few hundred thousand clones, about 86% of them seen only once. The sequencing input was PBMCs or T cells enriched from blood (not recorded which). The sequence was collected from a woman aged 40 to 50 with acute COVID-19.

The CDR3 DNA reads as TGCGCCAGCAGCCATACTCCGGACCGGGGGGATCAGCCCCAGCATTTT. It encodes CASSHTPDRGDQPQHF. The V and J genes are TRBV4-1 and TRBJ1-5; D perhaps matches TRBD1 (5 bases). This CDR3 comprises 16 residues. CDR1 and CDR2 (germline): MGHRA, YSYEKL. The ends were cut back, 3 bases at V and 5 bases at J, with 17 bases in the middle.